This T cell receptor (beta chain) was sequenced in a study of blood T cell repertoires in COVID-19. Study information: T cells, B-cell-depleted T cells, or PBMCs supplied cDNA or gDNA.

The CDR3 spans 15 residues. During active infection, Seattle patients enrolled and were then monitored through disease. The authors' processing: Reference gene primer amplification gave estimated nucleated cell counts. Method: immunoSEQ multiplex PCR; TCRdb's copy keeps in-frame clones and lacks some. V and J calls and clone size are those listed in that table; D and trimming were worked out from the DNA. The sample contains 350,000 to 450,000 clones, around 88% of which appear only once. This chain connects TRBV21-1 to TRBJ2-3; TRBD1, as called in the table, went unchecked against the DNA. TRBV21-1 is a pseudogene segment. The sequenced sample was peripheral blood. This TCR was recovered from a woman in her sixties or seventies with COVID-19, enrolled during active disease. The CDR3 sequence: CASSKEGQYTDTQYF. Written as DNA, the CDR3 is TGTGCCAGCAGCAAAGAGGGGCAGTACACAGATACGCAGTATTTT.